This record covers a single T cell receptor beta chain. This entry belongs to a study of T cells after yellow fever vaccination. Germline V CDR1 and CDR2: SGHNT, YYREEE (reference sequence). This CDR3 is 15 amino acids long. V gave up 0 bases and J gave up 1 base, with 9 bases separating them. TCRdb re-derived calls from the 5' RACE reads in MiXCR, one entry per CDR3 protein. There are roughly 320,000 distinct CDR3 sequences in the sample; about 10% occur only once, and 3% to 3.5% lies in the top ten. The receptor's source is a man between 18 and 29 years old who received the YFV17D yellow fever vaccine. Sequenced here: CD4+ T cells sorted from PBMCs, sampled 45 days after the yellow fever booster vaccination. The chain couples TRBV5-4 to TRBJ2-3, with D possibly TRBD1 on 5 matching bases. The CDR3 loop is CASSLAAGRTDTQYF. CDR3 sequence (DNA): TGTGCCAGCAGCTTGGCGGCAGGGCGCACAGATACGCAGTATTTT.